What follows is one TCR beta chain and its context. Trimming cost V 5 bases and J 2 bases; bases outside gene matches: 21. This CDR3 contains 20 residues. Together with a sample-barcoded 5' primer, a J-beta primer mix was included in a second PCR lasting about 7 to 12 cycles. Paired-end reads containing CDR3 totaled no fewer than 2.5 million for each sample. From the 5' RACE reads, TCRdb called clonotypes with MiXCR, one entry per CDR3 protein. The table records roughly 2 million distinct CDR3 sequences, around half of them present only once. This sample is part of a study of blood T cells in healthy people across ages.

V usage is TRBV12-3 or TRBV12-4 and J usage is TRBJ2-3, with 8 bases identical to TRBD1. This clonotype was sampled from a woman aged 40 to 50 in good health. What was sequenced was blood. The CDR3 loop reads CASSPLTTGAVGWDTDTQYF. CDR3 in DNA: TGTGCCAGCAGTCCCCTCACGACAGGGGCTGTAGGTTGGGACACAGATACGCAGTATTTT.